This T cell receptor (beta chain) was identified during a study of CD8+ T cells in alopecia areata. As for the study in general: Those treated were given oral tofacitinib at 5 to 10 mg twice daily. Severity in treated patients was scored by percentage of scalp area affected. Tofacitinib therapy lasting 6 to 18 months was followed by 6 months off drug.

The authors extracted RNA and reverse transcribed it into cDNA as the sequencing template. TCRdb's table, derived via immunoSEQ multiplex PCR, lists solely in-frame clones and lacks some. The table records a few hundred thousand clones, around two fifths of them present only once. Treatment here: oral pan-JAK inhibitor, 5-10 mg twice daily. Trimming at V came to 6 bases and at J to 0 bases, leaving 2 bases not matched to a gene. The germline V gene has CDR1 MNHEY and CDR2 SVGAGI. This CDR3 contains 15 residues. This TCR was sampled from a human donor with alopecia areata. The chain has TRBV6-5 and TRBJ2-6, with TRBD1 matching 7 bases. The source material was CD4+ T cells sorted from blood, sampled between weeks 30 and 35, from a patient treated with tofacitinib. The CDR3 spells CASRTGSSGANVLTF. The CDR3 region has the DNA TGTGCCAGCAGGACAGGGAGCTCTGGGGCCAACGTCCTGACTTTC.